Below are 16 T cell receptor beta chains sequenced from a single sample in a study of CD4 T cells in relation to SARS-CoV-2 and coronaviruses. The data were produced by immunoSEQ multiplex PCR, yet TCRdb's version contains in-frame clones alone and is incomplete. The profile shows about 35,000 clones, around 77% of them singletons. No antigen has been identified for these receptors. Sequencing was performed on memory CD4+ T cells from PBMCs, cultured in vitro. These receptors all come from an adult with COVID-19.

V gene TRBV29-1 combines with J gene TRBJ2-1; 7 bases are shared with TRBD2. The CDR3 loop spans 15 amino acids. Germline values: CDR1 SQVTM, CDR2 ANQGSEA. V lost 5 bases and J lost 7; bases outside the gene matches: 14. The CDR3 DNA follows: TGCAGCGTTAAGGGAGCGGGGCTGGGATCGAATGAGCAGTTCTTC. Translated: CSVKGAGLGSNEQFF.

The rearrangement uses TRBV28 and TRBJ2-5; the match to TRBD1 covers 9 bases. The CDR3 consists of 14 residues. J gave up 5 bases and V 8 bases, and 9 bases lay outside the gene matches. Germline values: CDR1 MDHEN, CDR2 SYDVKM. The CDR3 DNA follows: TGTGCCAGCCGGGCGGGACAGGGTCACGAGACCCAGTACTTC. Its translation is CASRAGQGHETQYF.

CDR3 region: CSAGTSLRETQYF. DNA for the CDR3: TGCAGCGCCGGGACTTCCCTGCGGGAGACCCAGTACTTC. The chain employs TRBV29-1 and TRBJ2-5; tentative D call: TRBD2 (6 bases). Per the germline V gene, CDR1 is SQVTM and CDR2 is ANQGSEA. This CDR3 is 13 amino acids long. V lost 7 bases to trimming and J lost 5 bases, with 17 bases between them.

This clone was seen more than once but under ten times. The CDR3 DNA is TGTGCCAGTGTAAACAGGGTAGCCGGGGAGCTGTTTTTT. Translating gives CASVNRVAGELFF. The chain has TRBV28 and TRBJ2-2; TRBD1 might be the D (6 bases). The CDR3 is 13 residues long. V was pared by 9 bases and J by 6 bases, with 14 bases between. Germline lookup yields CDR1 MDHEN and CDR2 SYDVKM.

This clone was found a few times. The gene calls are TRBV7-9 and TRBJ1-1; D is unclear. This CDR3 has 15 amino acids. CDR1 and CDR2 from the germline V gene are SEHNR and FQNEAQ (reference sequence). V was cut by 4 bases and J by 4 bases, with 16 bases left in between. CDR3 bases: TGTGCCAGCAGCTCCGACCGGGCTGGAGTCACTGAAGCTTTCTTT. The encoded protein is CASSSDRAGVTEAFF.

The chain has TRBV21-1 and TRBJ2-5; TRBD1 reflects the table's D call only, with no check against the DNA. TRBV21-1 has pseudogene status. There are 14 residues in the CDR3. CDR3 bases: TGTGCCAGCCACCGCAGGTACAGGGGAGAGACCCAGTACTTC. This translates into CASHRRYRGETQYF.

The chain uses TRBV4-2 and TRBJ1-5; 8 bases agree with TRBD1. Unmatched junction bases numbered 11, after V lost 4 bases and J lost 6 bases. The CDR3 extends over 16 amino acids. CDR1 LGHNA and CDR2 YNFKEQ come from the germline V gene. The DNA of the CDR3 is TGTGCCAGCAGCCGAGAGACAGGGGTAAGGGGTCAGCCCCAGCATTTT. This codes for CASSRETGVRGQPQHF.

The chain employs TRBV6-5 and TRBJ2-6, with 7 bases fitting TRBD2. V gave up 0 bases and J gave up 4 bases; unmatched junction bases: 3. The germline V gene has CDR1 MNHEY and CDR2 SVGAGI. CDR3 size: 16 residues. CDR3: CASSYSAGLGANVLTF. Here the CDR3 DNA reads TGTGCCAGCAGTTACTCAGCGGGGCTCGGGGCCAACGTCCTGACTTTC.

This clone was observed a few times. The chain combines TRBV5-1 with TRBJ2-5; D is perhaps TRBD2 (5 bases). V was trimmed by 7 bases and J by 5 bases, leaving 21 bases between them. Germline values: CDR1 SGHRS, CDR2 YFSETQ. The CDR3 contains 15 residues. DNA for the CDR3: TGCGCCAGCGGTCCGTCGGAGGCCCCTATGGAGACCCAGTACTTC. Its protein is CASGPSEAPMETQYF.

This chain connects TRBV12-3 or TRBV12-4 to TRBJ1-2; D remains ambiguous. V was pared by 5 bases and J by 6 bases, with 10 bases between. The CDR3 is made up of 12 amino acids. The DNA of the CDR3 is TGTGCCAGCAGTCACGGTGTGGATGGCTACACCTTC. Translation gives CASSHGVDGYTF.

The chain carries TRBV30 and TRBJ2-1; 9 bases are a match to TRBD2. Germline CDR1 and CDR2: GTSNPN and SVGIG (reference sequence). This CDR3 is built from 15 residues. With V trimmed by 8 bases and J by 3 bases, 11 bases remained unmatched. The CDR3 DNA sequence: TGTGCCCGCGGGAGGGCCTCCGGAAGCTACAATGAGCAGTTCTTC. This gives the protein CARGRASGSYNEQFF. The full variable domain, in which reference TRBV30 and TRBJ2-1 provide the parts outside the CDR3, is SQTIHQWPATLVQPVGSPLSLECTVEGTSNPNLYWYRQAAGRGLQLLFYSVGIGQISSEVPQNLSASRPQDRQFILSSKKLLLSDSGFYLCARGRASGSYNEQFFGPGTRLTVL.

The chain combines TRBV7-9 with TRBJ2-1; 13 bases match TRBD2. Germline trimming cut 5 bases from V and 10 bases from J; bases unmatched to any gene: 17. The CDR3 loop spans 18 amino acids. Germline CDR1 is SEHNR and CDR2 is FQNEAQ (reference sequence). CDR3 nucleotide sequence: TGTGCCAGCAGCCGTAGTGGGACAGGACTAGCGGGAGTTGGCGAGCAGTTCTTC. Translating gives CASSRSGTGLAGVGEQFF.

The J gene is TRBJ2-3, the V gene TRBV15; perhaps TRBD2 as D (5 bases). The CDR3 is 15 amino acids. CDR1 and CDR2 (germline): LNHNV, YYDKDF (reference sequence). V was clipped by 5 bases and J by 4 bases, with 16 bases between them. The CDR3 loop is CATSGTREDADTQYF. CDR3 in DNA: TGTGCCACCAGCGGAACGAGGGAAGACGCAGATACGCAGTATTTT.

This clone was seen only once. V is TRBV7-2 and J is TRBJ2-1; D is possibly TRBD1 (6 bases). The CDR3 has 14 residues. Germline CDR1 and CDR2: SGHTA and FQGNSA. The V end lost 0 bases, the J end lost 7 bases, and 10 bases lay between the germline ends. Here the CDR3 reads CASSLAWGPNEQFF. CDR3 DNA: TGTGCCAGCAGCTTAGCGTGGGGGCCTAATGAGCAGTTCTTC. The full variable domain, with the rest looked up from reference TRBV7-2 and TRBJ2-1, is GAGVSQSPSNKVTEKGKDVELRCDPISGHTALYWYRQSLGQGLEFLIYFQGNSAPDKSGLPSDRFSAERTGGSVSTLTIQRTQQEDSAVYLCASSLAWGPNEQFFGPGTRLTVL.

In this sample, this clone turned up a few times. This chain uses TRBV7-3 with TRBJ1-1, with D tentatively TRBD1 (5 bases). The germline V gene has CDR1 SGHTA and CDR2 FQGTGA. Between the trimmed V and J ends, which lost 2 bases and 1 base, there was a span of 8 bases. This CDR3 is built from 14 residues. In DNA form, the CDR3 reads TGTGCCAGCAGCTTATCCGGGGGGAACACTGAAGCTTTCTTT. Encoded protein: CASSLSGGNTEAFF.

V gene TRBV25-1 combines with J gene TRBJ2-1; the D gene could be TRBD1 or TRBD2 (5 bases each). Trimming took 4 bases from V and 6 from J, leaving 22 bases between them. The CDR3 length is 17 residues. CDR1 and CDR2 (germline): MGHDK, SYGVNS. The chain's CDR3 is CASSVPIGEYGGNEQFF. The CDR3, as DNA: TGTGCCAGCAGTGTTCCAATCGGAGAGTATGGGGGCAATGAGCAGTTCTTC.